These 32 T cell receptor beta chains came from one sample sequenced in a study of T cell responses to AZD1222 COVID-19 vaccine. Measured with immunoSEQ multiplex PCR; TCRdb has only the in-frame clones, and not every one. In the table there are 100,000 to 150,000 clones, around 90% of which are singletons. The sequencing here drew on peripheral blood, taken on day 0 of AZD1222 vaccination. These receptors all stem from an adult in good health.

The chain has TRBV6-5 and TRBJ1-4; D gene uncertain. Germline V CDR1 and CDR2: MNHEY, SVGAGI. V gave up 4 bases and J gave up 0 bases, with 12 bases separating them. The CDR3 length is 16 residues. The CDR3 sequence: CASSSAPETTNEKLFF. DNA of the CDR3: TGTGCCAGCAGTTCCGCCCCAGAGACAACTAATGAAAAACTGTTTTTT.

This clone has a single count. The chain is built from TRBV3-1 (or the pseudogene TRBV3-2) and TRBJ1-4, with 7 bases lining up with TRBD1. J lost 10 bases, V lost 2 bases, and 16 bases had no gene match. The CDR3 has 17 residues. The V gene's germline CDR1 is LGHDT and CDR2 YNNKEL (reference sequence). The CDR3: CASSQNPRQGFSRKLFF. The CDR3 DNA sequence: TGTGCCAGCAGCCAAAACCCTAGACAGGGTTTTTCTCGAAAACTGTTTTTT.

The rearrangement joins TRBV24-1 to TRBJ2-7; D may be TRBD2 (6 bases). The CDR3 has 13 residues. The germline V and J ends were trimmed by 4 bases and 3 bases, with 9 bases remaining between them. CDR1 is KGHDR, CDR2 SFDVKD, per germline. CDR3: CATSEGGLYEQYF. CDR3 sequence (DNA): TGTGCCACCAGTGAGGGGGGTCTCTACGAGCAGTACTTC.

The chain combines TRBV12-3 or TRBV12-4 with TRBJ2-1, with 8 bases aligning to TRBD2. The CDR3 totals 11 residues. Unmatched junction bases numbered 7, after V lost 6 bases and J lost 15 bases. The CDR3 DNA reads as TGTGCCAGCAGCCCCGGGACTAGTCTGTTCTTC. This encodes CASSPGTSLFF.

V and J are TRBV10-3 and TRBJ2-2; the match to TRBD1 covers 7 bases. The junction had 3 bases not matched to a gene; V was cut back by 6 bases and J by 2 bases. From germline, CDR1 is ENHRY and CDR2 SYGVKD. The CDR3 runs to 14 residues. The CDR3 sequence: CAIRQGDNTGELFF. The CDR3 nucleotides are TGTGCCATCAGGCAGGGGGATAACACCGGGGAGCTGTTTTTT.

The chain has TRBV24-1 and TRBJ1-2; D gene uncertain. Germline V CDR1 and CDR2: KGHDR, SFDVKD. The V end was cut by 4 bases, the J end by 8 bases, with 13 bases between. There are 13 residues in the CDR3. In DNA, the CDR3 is TGTGCCACCAGTGAAGAAGGGAGAGGCGGCTACACCTTC. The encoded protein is CATSEEGRGGYTF.

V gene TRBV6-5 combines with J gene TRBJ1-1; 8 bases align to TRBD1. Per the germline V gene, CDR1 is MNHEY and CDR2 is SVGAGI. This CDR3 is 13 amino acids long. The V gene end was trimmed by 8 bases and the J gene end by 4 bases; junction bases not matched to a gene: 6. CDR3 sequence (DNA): TGTGCCAGCGCACAGGGGGAGGTCACTGAAGCTTTCTTT. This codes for CASAQGEVTEAFF.

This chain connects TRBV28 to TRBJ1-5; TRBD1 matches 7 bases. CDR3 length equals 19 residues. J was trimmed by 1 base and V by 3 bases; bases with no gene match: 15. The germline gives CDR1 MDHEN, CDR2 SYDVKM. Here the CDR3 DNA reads TGTGCCAGCAGTTTGCCCTCGACAGGGCTAAGGTTGAGCAATCAGCCCCAGCATTTT. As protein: CASSLPSTGLRLSNQPQHF.

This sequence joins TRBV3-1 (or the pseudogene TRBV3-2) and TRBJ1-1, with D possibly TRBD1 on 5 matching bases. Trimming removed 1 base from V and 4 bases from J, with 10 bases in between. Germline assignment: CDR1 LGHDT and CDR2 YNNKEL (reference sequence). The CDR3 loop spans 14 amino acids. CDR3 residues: CASSQVGTATEAFF. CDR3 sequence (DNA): TGTGCCAGCAGCCAAGTGGGGACGGCCACTGAAGCTTTCTTT.

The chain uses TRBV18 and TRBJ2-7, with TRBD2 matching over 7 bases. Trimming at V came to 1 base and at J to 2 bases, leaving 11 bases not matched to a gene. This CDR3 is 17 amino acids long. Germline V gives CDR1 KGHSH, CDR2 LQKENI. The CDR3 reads CASSPQGSGYGTYEQYF. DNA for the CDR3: TGTGCCAGCTCACCACAGGGTAGCGGGTACGGGACCTACGAGCAGTACTTC. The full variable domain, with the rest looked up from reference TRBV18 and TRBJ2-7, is NAGVMQNPRHLVRRRGQEARLRCSPMKGHSHVYWYRQLPEEGLKFMVYLQKENIIDESGMPKERFSAEFPKEGPSILRIQQVVRGDSAAYFCASSPQGSGYGTYEQYFGPGTRLTVT.

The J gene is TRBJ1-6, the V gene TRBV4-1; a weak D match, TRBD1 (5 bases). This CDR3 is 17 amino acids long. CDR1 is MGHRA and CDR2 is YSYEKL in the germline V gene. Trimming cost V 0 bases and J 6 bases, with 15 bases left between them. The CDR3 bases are TGCGCCAGCAGCCAAGACGGGACTAGGGCGGCTAATTCACCCCTCCACTTT. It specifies CASSQDGTRAANSPLHF.

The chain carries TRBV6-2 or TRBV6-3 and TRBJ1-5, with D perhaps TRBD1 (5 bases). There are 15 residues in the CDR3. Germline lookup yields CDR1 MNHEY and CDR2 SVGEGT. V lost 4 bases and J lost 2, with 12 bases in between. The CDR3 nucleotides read TGTGCCAGCAGTTTCCCCGGGGACGGCAATCAGCCCCAGCATTTT. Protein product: CASSFPGDGNQPQHF.

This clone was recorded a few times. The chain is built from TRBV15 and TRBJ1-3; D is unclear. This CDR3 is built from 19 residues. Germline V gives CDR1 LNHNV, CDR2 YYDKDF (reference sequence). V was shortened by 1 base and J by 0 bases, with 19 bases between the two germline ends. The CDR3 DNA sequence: TGTGCCACCAGCAGAGTCCGCCTACTGGGGATATACTCTGGAAACACCATATATTTT. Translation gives CATSRVRLLGIYSGNTIYF.

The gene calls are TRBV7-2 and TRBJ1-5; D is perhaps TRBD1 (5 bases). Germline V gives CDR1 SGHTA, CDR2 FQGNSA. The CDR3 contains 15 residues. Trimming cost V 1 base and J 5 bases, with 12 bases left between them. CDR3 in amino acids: CASSLVAGLDQPQHF. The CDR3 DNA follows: TGTGCCAGCAGCTTAGTGGCAGGGCTGGATCAGCCCCAGCATTTT.

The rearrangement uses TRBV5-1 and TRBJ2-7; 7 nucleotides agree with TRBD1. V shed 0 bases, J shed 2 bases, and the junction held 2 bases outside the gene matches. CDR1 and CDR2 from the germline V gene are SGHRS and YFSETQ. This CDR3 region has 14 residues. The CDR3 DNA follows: TGCGCCAGCAGCTTGGGGGACAGCACCTACGAGCAGTACTTC. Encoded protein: CASSLGDSTYEQYF.

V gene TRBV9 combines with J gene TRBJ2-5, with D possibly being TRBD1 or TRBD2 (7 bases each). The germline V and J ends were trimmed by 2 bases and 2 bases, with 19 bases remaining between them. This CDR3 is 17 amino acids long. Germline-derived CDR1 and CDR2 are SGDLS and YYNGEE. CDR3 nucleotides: TGTGCCAGCAGCGTGACCCCAGGGGGAGGGGGGCAAGAGACCCAGTACTTC. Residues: CASSVTPGGGGQETQYF.

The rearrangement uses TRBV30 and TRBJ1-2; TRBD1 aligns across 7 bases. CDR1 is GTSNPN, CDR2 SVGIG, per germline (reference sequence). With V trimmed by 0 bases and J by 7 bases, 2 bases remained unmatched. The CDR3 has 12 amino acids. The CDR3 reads CAWSVHRGGYTF. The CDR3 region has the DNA TGTGCCTGGAGTGTACACAGGGGTGGCTACACCTTC.

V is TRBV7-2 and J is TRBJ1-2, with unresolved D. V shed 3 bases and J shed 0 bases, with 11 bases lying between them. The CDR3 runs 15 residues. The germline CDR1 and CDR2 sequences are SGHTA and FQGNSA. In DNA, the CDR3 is TGTGCCAGCAGCTTCCCGGAAACTTCTAACTATGGCTACACCTTC. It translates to CASSFPETSNYGYTF.

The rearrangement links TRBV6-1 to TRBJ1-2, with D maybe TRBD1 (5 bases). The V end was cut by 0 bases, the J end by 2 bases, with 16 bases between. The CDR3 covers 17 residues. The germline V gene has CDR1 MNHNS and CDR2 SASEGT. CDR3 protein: CASSEALGGAINYGYTF. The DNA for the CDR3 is TGTGCCAGCAGTGAAGCCCTGGGTGGGGCCATAAACTATGGCTACACCTTC.

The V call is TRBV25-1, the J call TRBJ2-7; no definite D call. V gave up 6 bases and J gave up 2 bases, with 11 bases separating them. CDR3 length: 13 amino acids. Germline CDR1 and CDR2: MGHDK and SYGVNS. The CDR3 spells CASSLTLAYEQYF. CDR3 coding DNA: TGTGCCAGCAGCCTTACTCTAGCCTACGAGCAGTACTTC.

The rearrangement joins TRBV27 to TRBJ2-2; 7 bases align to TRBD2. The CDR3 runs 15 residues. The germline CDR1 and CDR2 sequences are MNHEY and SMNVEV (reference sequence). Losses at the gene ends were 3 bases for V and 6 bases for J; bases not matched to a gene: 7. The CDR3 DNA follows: TGTGCCAGCAGTTTCCAGCGGGGTGGTGCCGGGGAGCTGTTTTTT. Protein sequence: CASSFQRGGAGELFF.

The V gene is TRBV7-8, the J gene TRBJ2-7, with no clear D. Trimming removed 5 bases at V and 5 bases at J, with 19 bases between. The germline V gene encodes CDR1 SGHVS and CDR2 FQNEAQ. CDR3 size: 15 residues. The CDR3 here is CASSPGRVALDEQYF. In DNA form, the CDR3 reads TGTGCCAGCAGCCCCGGCCGGGTTGCGTTGGACGAGCAGTACTTC.

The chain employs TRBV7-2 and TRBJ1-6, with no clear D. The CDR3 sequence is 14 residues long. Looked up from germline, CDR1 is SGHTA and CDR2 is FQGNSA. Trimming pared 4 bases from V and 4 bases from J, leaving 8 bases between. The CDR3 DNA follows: TGTGCCAGCAGCTCCGATCCTTATAATTCACCCCTCCACTTT. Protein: CASSSDPYNSPLHF.

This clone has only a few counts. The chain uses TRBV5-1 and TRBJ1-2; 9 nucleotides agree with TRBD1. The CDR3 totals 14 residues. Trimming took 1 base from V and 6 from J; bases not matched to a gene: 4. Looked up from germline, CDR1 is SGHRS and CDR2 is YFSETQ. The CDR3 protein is CASSLSDRGDGYTF. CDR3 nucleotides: TGCGCCAGCAGCTTGTCGGACAGGGGCGATGGCTACACCTTC.

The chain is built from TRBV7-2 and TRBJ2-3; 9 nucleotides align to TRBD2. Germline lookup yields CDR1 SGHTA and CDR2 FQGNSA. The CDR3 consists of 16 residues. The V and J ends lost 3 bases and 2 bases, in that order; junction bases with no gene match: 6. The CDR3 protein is CASSFAGGKATDTQYF. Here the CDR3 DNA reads TGTGCCAGCAGCTTCGCGGGGGGGAAGGCCACAGATACGCAGTATTTT.

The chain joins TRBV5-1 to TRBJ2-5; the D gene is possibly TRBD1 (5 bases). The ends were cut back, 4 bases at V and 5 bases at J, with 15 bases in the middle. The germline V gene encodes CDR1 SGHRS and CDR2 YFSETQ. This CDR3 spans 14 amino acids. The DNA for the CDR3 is TGCGCCAGCAGCACAGGACACTTCGGGGAGACCCAGTACTTC. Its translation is CASSTGHFGETQYF.

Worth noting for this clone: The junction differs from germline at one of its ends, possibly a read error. The CDR3 loop is CASSSENLKTEAFF. DNA of the CDR3: TGTGCCAGCAGCTCGGAGAACCTGAAGACTGAAGCTTTCTTT. V and J are TRBV5-5 and TRBJ1-1; no reliable D call. The CDR3 spans 14 residues. The germline gives CDR1 SGHKS, CDR2 YYEKEE (reference sequence). The full variable domain, in which reference TRBV5-5 and TRBJ1-1 provide the parts outside the CDR3, is DAGVTQSPTHLIKTRGQQVTLRCSPISGHKSVSWYQQVLGQGPQFIFQYYEKEERGRGNFPDRFSARQFPNYSSELNVNALLLGDSALYLCASSSENLKTEAFFGQGTRLTVV.

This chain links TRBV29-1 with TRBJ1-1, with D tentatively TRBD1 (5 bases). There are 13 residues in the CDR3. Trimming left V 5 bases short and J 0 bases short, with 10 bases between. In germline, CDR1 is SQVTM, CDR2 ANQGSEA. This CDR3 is CSVQTALNTEAFF. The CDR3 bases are TGCAGCGTTCAGACAGCGTTGAACACTGAAGCTTTCTTT.

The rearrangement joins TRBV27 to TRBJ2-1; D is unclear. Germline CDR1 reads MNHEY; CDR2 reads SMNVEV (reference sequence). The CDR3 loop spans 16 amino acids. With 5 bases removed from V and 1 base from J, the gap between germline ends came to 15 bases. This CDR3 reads CASSPMVWDSYNEQFF. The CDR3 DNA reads TGTGCCAGCAGTCCGATGGTGTGGGATTCCTACAATGAGCAGTTCTTC.

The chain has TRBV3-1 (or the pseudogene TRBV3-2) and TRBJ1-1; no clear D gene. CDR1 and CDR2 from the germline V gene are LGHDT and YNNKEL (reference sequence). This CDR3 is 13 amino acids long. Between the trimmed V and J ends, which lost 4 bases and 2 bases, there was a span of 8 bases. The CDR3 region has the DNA TGTGCCAGCAGCCCCCTGGGTAACACTGAAGCTTTCTTT. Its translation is CASSPLGNTEAFF.

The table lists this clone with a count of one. Written as DNA, the CDR3 is TGTGCCAGCAGTCCTACATGGGGCAATCAGCCCCAGCATTTT. Protein product: CASSPTWGNQPQHF. The V call is TRBV28, the J call TRBJ1-5; unclear D gene. Germline CDR1 and CDR2: MDHEN and SYDVKM. This CDR3 comprises 14 residues. V was pared by 5 bases and J by 2 bases, with 10 bases between. The full variable domain, its missing parts supplied by reference TRBV28 and TRBJ1-5, is DVKVTQSSRYLVKRTGEKVFLECVQDMDHENMFWYRQDPGLGLRLIYFSYDVKMKEKGDIPEGYSVSREKKERFSLILESASTNQTSMYLCASSPTWGNQPQHFGDGTRLSIL.

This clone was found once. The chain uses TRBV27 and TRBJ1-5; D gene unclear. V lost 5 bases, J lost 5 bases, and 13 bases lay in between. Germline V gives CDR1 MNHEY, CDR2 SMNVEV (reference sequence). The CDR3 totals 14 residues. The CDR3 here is CASSPTTAYQPQHF. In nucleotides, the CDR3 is TGTGCCAGCAGTCCAACGACTGCCTATCAGCCCCAGCATTTT.